These 26 T cell receptor beta chains were all obtained from the same sample, sequenced in a study of T cell responses to AZD1222 COVID-19 vaccine. Assay used: immunoSEQ multiplex PCR; TCRdb lists only in-frame clones, some missing. This table holds 55,000 to 70,000 clones, about 80% found once. The source material was peripheral blood, sampled on day 0 of AZD1222 vaccination. These receptors were collected from an adult in good health.

This clone appeared a single time. V usage is TRBV19 and J usage is TRBJ2-7; the match to TRBD1 covers 7 bases. In germline, CDR1 is LNHDA, CDR2 SQIVND (reference sequence). With 4 bases clipped from V and 2 bases from J, the junction kept 2 bases outside the gene matches. This CDR3 region has 13 residues. CDR3: CASSRDRAYEQYF. DNA of the CDR3: TGTGCCAGTAGTAGAGACAGGGCCTACGAGCAGTACTTC.

CDR3 coding DNA: TGTGCCAGCAACCCTCCGGGACCAACTAGCACAGATACGCAGTATTTT. This gives the protein CASNPPGPTSTDTQYF. The chain recombines TRBV28 with TRBJ2-3, with D possibly being TRBD1 or TRBD2 (5 bases each). The CDR3 has 16 residues. Trimming took 7 bases from V and 0 from J, leaving 17 bases between them. The germline V gene has CDR1 MDHEN and CDR2 SYDVKM.

V is TRBV6-5 and J is TRBJ1-4, with 7 bases matching TRBD1. The J segment lost 6 bases and the V segment lost 4 bases, leaving 8 bases of the junction unmatched. CDR1 is MNHEY, CDR2 SVGAGI, per germline. The CDR3 covers 15 residues. The DNA of the CDR3 is TGTGCCAGCAGTTCCCCGACAGGGTCAGATGAAAAACTGTTTTTT. Its protein is CASSSPTGSDEKLFF.

The CDR3 nucleotides read TGTGCCAGCTCACCAAACAGGGGGCGGATTGCTGGAAACACCATATATTTT. Its translation is CASSPNRGRIAGNTIYF. This chain links TRBV18 with TRBJ1-3, with 9 bases aligning to TRBD1. V was clipped by 2 bases and J by 2 bases; unmatched bases: 7. This CDR3 comprises 17 residues. Per germline, CDR1 KGHSH and CDR2 LQKENI.

J is TRBJ1-1 and V is TRBV29-1; possibly TRBD1 for D (6 bases). V was trimmed by 4 bases and J by 4 bases, leaving 16 bases between them. Germline CDR1 is SQVTM and CDR2 is ANQGSEA. CDR3 size: 14 residues. The CDR3 sequence is CSVATGTGGTEAFF. DNA of the CDR3: TGCAGCGTTGCAACAGGGACTGGCGGCACTGAAGCTTTCTTT.

This chain connects TRBV6-5 to TRBJ2-4, with D possibly being TRBD1 (6 bases). V lost 5 bases to trimming and J lost 4 bases, with 12 bases between them. The CDR3 consists of 14 residues. CDR1 MNHEY and CDR2 SVGAGI come from the germline V gene. The CDR3 nucleotides read TGTGCCAGCAGTCGGACAGTAGCAAAAAACATTCAGTACTTC. This encodes CASSRTVAKNIQYF.

The chain recombines TRBV14 with TRBJ2-1, with a possible D match to TRBD2 (5 bases). V shed 4 bases and J shed 2 bases, with 12 bases lying between them. CDR3 length: 15 residues. Germline V CDR1 and CDR2: SGHDN, FVKESK. CDR3 in amino acids: CASSLIAYPYNEQFF. CDR3 bases: TGTGCCAGCAGCCTCATAGCGTACCCCTACAATGAGCAGTTCTTC. The full variable domain, rest sourced from reference TRBV14 and TRBJ2-1, is EAGVTQFPSHSVIEKGQTVTLRCDPISGHDNLYWYRRVMGKEIKFLLHFVKESKQDESGMPNNRFLAERTGGTYSTLKVQPAELEDSGVYFCASSLIAYPYNEQFFGPGTRLTVL.

This chain connects TRBV6-2 or TRBV6-3 to TRBJ1-5; 9 bases align to TRBD1. The junction had 24 bases not matched to a gene; V was cut back by 5 bases and J by 4 bases. This CDR3 spans 21 amino acids. The V gene's germline CDR1 is MNHEY and CDR2 SVGEGT. The CDR3 loop reads CASSNQHRDRASRRDNQPQHF. As DNA, the CDR3 is TGTGCCAGCAGTAACCAACACCGGGACAGGGCATCTCGAAGGGATAATCAGCCCCAGCATTTT.

The V and J genes are TRBV13 and TRBJ1-1, with D unclear. CDR1 is PRHDT and CDR2 is FYEKMQ in the germline V gene (reference sequence). The CDR3 spans 14 residues. V dropped 2 bases and J dropped 10 bases, with 17 bases sitting between them. CDR3 sequence reads: CASSLLSDPVSAFF. The CDR3 DNA reads as TGTGCCAGCAGCTTACTATCCGATCCGGTTTCAGCTTTCTTT. Full variable domain (remainder filled in from reference TRBV13 and TRBJ1-1): AAGVIQSPRHLIKEKRETATLKCYPIPRHDTVYWYQQGPGQDPQFLISFYEKMQSDKGSIPDRFSAQQFSDYHSELNMSSLELGDSALYFCASSLLSDPVSAFFGQGTRLTVV.

The chain has TRBV5-6 and TRBJ2-7; 8 bases fit TRBD1. CDR3 length equals 11 residues. Trimming at V came to 4 bases and at J to 11 bases, leaving 5 bases not matched to a gene. Germline V gives CDR1 SGHDT, CDR2 YYEEEE. The DNA for the CDR3 is TGTGCCAGCAGCATGACAGGGGATGAGTACTTC. Encoded protein: CASSMTGDEYF.

V and J are TRBV18 and TRBJ1-1; D not resolved. CDR3 length: 14 residues. Deletions cut 3 bases from V and 1 base from J, with 9 bases between. Germline V gene sequence: CDR1 KGHSH, CDR2 LQKENI. The CDR3 loop reads CASSPPGSNTEAFF. Written as DNA, the CDR3 is TGTGCCAGCTCACCCCCGGGATCGAACACTGAAGCTTTCTTT.

This clone was found once. The chain combines TRBV7-8 with TRBJ2-7; D perhaps matches TRBD1 (5 bases). The germline V gene encodes CDR1 SGHVS and CDR2 FQNEAQ. Trimming stripped 2 bases from V and 6 bases from J, with 23 bases between. The CDR3 totals 17 residues. CDR3 loop: CASSLRLGNLGVPEQYF. CDR3 nucleotide sequence: TGTGCCAGCAGCTTACGTCTTGGGAACTTAGGGGTCCCCGAGCAGTACTTC.

The table lists this clone with a few counts. The germline gene is not matched at one end of the junction; a read error may be the cause. This chain joins TRBV7-8 and TRBJ2-2; 7 bases map to TRBD2. The CDR3 spans 20 residues. Germline V gene sequence: CDR1 SGHVS, CDR2 FQNEAQ. In nucleotides, the CDR3 is TGTGCCAGCACCTTAAGGTCCCACCCGACTAGCCGGATTGGGTGGGGGGAGCTGTTTTTT. This codes for CASTLRSHPTSRIGWGELFF.

This clone was seen a single time. The chain recombines TRBV20-1 with TRBJ1-5, with D maybe TRBD1 (6 bases). Per germline, CDR1 DFQATT and CDR2 SNEGSKA (reference sequence). The CDR3 contains 13 residues. V lost 3 bases and J lost 5, with 11 bases in between. CDR3 in amino acids: CSASDPGDQPQHF. In DNA form, the CDR3 reads TGCAGTGCTAGTGATCCAGGGGATCAGCCCCAGCATTTT.

The V and J genes are TRBV27 and TRBJ2-1, with TRBD2 identical over 9 bases. V lost 8 bases to trimming and J lost 8 bases; unmatched junction nucleotides: 10. The length of the CDR3 is 14 residues. CDR1 is MNHEY, CDR2 SMNVEV, per germline (reference sequence). The CDR3 DNA sequence: TGTGCCAGCGGTGGGACTAGCAGGTACTATGAGCAGTTCTTC. Translated, it gives CASGGTSRYYEQFF.

CDR3 coding DNA: TGTGCCAGTAGTCTTATAGCGGGGACGAACACCGGGGAGCTGTTTTTT. Its translation is CASSLIAGTNTGELFF. This chain joins TRBV19 and TRBJ2-2, with 8 bases identical to TRBD2. The CDR3 has 16 residues. CDR1 and CDR2 (germline): LNHDA, SQIVND (reference sequence). Unmatched junction bases numbered 5, after V lost 5 bases and J lost 0 bases.

There are a few counts of this clone. At one end, the junction sequence differs from germline, possibly due to a read error. The J gene is TRBJ2-5, the V gene TRBV18; 8 nucleotides align to TRBD2. The germline gives CDR1 KGHSH, CDR2 LQKENI. The CDR3 has 14 residues. CDR3: CANSLTGGKETQYF. The CDR3 region has the DNA TGTGCCAACTCACTAACGGGGGGGAAAGAGACCCAGTACTTC. The full variable domain, its missing parts supplied by reference TRBV18 and TRBJ2-5, is NAGVMQNPRHLVRRRGQEARLRCSPMKGHSHVYWYRQLPEEGLKFMVYLQKENIIDESGMPKERFSAEFPKEGPSILRIQQVVRGDSAAYFCANSLTGGKETQYFGPGTRLLVL.

V gene TRBV7-3 combines with J gene TRBJ2-1, with TRBD1 identical over 10 bases. Germline values: CDR1 SGHTA, CDR2 FQGTGA. The CDR3 contains 17 residues. With V trimmed by 3 bases and J by 8 bases, 13 bases remained unmatched. CDR3 sequence (DNA): TGTGCCAGCAGCTTCGACTTCCGGGACAGGGGTACGGATGAGCAGTTCTTC. This codes for CASSFDFRDRGTDEQFF.

This sequence joins TRBV29-1 and TRBJ2-1, with a tentative D call TRBD1 (6 bases). The CDR3 runs to 13 residues. Germline values: CDR1 SQVTM, CDR2 ANQGSEA. Trimming cost V 2 bases and J 5 bases, with 10 bases left between them. In DNA form, the CDR3 reads TGCAGCGTTGAATCAGGGGAAGACAATGAGCAGTTCTTC. Translation gives CSVESGEDNEQFF.

The rearrangement joins TRBV2 to TRBJ1-2, with D possibly being TRBD1 (5 bases). From germline, CDR1 is SNHLY and CDR2 FYNNEI. Trimming left V 3 bases short and J 4 bases short, with 9 bases between. The CDR3 is 13 amino acids. CDR3 bases: TGTGCCAGCAGTGACACGACAGTCTATGGCTACACCTTC. Its protein product is CASSDTTVYGYTF.

This clone occurred once. This rearrangement joins TRBV3-1 (or the pseudogene TRBV3-2) to TRBJ2-7; 8 bases align to TRBD2. Germline V gene lookup returns CDR1 LGHDT and CDR2 YNNKEL (reference sequence). This CDR3 has 13 amino acids. The junction had 6 bases not matched to a gene; V was cut back by 8 bases and J by 3 bases. This CDR3 is CASAPREGYEQYF. The CDR3 nucleotides read TGTGCCAGCGCTCCCCGGGAGGGCTACGAGCAGTACTTC.

The chain employs TRBV6-5 and TRBJ1-3, with D maybe TRBD1 (5 bases). The CDR3 sequence is 15 residues long. Trimming pared 7 bases from V and 4 bases from J, leaving 17 bases between. In germline, CDR1 is MNHEY, CDR2 SVGAGI. The CDR3 DNA follows: TGTGCCAGCACCCAAACGATGACAGTGGGAAACACCATATATTTT. Its protein is CASTQTMTVGNTIYF.

The chain joins TRBV25-1 to TRBJ1-2; no clear D gene. CDR3 length equals 13 residues. Germline V gene lookup returns CDR1 MGHDK and CDR2 SYGVNS. V lost 0 bases and J 3 bases, leaving 5 bases between the germline ends. The CDR3 protein is CASSEYADYGYTF. In DNA, the CDR3 is TGTGCCAGCAGTGAATATGCAGACTATGGCTACACCTTC.

The chain employs TRBV7-9 and TRBJ1-2; no clear D. The CDR3 consists of 14 residues. Deletions cut 1 base from V and 5 bases from J, with 11 bases between. Germline values: CDR1 SEHNR, CDR2 FQNEAQ (reference sequence). The CDR3 region has the DNA TGTGCCAGCAGCTTAGATATGGGGAGGTATGGCTACACCTTC. Amino acid sequence: CASSLDMGRYGYTF.

CDR3 coding DNA: TGTGCCAGCAGCTTAGCCACAGGGGGAGGCCCCTACAATGAGCAGTTCTTC. Translating it yields CASSLATGGGPYNEQFF. V is TRBV7-2 and J is TRBJ2-1; TRBD1 matches at 8 bases. V lost 0 bases to trimming and J lost 2 bases; unmatched junction nucleotides: 6. The CDR3 sequence is 17 residues long. The germline gives CDR1 SGHTA, CDR2 FQGNSA.

V gene TRBV5-1 combines with J gene TRBJ2-7; 9 bases map to TRBD1. The CDR3 consists of 14 residues. Germline trimming cut 6 bases from V and 3 bases from J; bases unmatched to any gene: 7. Germline values: CDR1 SGHRS, CDR2 YFSETQ. As DNA, the CDR3 is TGCGCCAGCAAGACGGGACAGGGTAACTACGAGCAGTACTTC. This gives the protein CASKTGQGNYEQYF.